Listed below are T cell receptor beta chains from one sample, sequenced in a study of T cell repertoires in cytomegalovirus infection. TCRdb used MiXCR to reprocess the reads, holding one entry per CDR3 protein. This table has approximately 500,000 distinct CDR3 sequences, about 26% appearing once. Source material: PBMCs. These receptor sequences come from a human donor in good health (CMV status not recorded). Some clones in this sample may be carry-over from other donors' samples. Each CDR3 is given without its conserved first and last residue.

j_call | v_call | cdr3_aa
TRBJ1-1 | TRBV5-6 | ASSPLQGNVNTEAF
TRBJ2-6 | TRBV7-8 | ASSPLGGGLSGANVLT
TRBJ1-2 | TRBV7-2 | ASSLAETPAGYT
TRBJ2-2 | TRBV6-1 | ASSETKPGLATGELF
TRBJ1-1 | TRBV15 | ATSRVKGANTEAF
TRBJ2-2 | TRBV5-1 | ASSLRSRDTGELF
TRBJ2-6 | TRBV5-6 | ASSSEGPGANVLT
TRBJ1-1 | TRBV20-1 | SARGASLNTEAF
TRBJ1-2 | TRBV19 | ASALVGPGQTNYGYT
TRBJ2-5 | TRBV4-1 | ASSQERSSVQETQY
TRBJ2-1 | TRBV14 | ASSPLAGLERADEQF
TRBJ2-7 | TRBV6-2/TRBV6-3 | ASSPEGRY
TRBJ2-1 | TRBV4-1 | ASSQDVGLVAGEQF
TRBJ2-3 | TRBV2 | ASTRQGATDTQY
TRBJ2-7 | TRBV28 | ASSKSLYEQY
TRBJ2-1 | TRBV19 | ASKEGGAYNEQF
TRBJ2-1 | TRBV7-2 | ASSWRTSNEQF
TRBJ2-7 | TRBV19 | ASSIRDATYEQY
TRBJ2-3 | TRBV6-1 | ASSELASGRITDTQY
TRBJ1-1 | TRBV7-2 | ASSLTWAGTTEAF
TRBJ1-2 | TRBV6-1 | ASSEGARGYGYT
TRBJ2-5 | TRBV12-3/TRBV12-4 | ASSFGLRVGQY
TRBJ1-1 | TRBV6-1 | ASEKGLWGTEAF
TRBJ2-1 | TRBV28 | ASSFLAGGPGEQF
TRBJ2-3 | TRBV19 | ASGDRAVDTQY
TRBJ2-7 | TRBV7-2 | ASKSGGSRLGPGRLGGSYEQY
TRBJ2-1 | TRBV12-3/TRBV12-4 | ASSFSGDEQF
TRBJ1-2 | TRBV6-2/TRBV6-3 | ASSYQPNYGYT
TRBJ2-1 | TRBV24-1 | ATSDTGYDEQF
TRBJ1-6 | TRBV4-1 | ASSLYSGVPLH
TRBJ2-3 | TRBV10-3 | AISEVDRSTDTQY
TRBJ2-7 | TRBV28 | ASSLGDRGHGQY
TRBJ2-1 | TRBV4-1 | ASSQLGGRQF
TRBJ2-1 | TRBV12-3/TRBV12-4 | ASSTPGTPRGIHSYNEQS
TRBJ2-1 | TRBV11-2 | ASSLFGSGRGNEQF
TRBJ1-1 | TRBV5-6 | ASSESRTGNTEAF
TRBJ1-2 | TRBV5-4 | ASSLEQAANYGYT
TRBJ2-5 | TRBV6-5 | ASSYKSLPGGETQY
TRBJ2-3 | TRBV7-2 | ASSRSGRGTDTQY
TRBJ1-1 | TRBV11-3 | ASSRRQMNTEAF
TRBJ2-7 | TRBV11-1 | ASSSGTGLIYEQY
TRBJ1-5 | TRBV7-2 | ASSLSLTPSNQPQH
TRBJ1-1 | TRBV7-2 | ASSFNRGGNTEAF